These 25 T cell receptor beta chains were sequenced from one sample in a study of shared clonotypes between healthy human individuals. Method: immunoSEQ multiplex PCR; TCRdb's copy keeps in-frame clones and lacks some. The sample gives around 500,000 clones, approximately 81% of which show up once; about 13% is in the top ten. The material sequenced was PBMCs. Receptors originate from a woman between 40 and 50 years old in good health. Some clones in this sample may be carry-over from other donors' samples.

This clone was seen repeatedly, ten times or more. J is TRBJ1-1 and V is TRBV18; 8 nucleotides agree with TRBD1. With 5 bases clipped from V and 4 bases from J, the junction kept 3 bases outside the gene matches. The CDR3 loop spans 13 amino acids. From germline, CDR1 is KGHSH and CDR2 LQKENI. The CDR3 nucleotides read TGTGCCAGCTCAGCGGACAGGGCCACTGAAGCTTTCTTT. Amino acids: CASSADRATEAFF.

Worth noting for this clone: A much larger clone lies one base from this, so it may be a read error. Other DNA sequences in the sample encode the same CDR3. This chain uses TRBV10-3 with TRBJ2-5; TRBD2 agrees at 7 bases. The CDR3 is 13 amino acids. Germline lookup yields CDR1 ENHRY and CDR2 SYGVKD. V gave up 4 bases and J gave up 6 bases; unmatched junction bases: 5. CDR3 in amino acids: CAISASSGQTQYF. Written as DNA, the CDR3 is TGTGCCATCAGTGCGTCTAGCGGACAGACCCAGTACTTC.

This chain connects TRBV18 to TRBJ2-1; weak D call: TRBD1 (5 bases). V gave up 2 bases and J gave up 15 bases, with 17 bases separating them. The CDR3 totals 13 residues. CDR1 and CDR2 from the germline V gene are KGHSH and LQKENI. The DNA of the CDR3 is TGTGCCAGCTCACCATCGGACGCCTGGGGCGGGTTCTTC. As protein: CASSPSDAWGGFF. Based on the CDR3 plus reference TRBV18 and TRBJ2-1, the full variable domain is NAGVMQNPRHLVRRRGQEARLRCSPMKGHSHVYWYRQLPEEGLKFMVYLQKENIIDESGMPKERFSAEFPKEGPSILRIQQVVRGDSAAYFCASSPSDAWGGFFGPGTRLTVL.

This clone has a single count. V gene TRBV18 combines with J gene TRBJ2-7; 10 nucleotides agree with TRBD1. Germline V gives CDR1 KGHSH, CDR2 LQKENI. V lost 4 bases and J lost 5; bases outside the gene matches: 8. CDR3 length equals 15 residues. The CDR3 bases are TGTGCCAGCTCACGGCGACAGGGGGCTAGGGACGAGCAGTACTTC. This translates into CASSRRQGARDEQYF.

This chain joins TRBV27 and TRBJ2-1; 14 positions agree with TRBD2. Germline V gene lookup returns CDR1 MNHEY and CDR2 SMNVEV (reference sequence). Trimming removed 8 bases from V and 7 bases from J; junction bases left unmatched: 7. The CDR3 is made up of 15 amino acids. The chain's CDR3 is CASYPRTSGRNEQFF. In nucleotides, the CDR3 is TGTGCCAGCTATCCCAGGACTAGCGGGAGGAATGAGCAGTTCTTC.

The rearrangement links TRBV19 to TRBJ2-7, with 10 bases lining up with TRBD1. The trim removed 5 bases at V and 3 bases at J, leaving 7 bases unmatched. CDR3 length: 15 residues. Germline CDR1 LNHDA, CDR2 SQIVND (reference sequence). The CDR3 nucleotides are TGTGCCAGTAGTCTACGGGACAGGGGAAACTACGAGCAGTACTTC. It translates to CASSLRDRGNYEQYF. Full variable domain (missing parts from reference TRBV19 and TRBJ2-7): DGGITQSPKYLFRKEGQNVTLSCEQNLNHDAMYWYRQDPGQGLRLIYYSQIVNDFQKGDIAEGYSVSREKKESFPLTVTSAQKNPTAFYLCASSLRDRGNYEQYFGPGTRLTVT.

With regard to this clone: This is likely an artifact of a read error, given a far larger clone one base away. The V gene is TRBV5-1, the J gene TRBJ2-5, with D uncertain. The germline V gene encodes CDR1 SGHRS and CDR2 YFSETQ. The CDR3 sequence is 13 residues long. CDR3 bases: TGTGCCAGCAGCTTAGACCTGGGTGAGACCCAGTACTTC. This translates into CASSLDLGETQYF.

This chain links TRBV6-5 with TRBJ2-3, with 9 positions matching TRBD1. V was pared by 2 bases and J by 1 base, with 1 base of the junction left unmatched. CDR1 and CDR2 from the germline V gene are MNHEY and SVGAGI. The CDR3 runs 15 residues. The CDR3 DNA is TGTGCCAGCAGTTACAGGACAGGGGGCACAGATACGCAGTATTTT. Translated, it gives CASSYRTGGTDTQYF.

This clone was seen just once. This chain's CDR3 is CASSVAASGDYEQYF. The CDR3 region has the DNA TGTGCCAGCAGCGTAGCCGCTAGCGGGGATTACGAGCAGTACTTC. The chain combines TRBV9 with TRBJ2-7; TRBD2 matches 9 bases. V trimming: 0 bases; J trimming: 4 bases; junction bases outside the gene matches: 5. This CDR3 region has 15 residues. CDR1 and CDR2 (germline): SGDLS, YYNGEE.

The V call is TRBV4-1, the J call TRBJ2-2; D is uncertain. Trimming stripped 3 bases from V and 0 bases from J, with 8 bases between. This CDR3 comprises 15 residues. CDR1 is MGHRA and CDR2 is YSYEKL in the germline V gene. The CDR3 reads CASSHYGANTGELFF. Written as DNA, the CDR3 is TGCGCCAGCAGCCACTACGGAGCGAACACCGGGGAGCTGTTTTTT.

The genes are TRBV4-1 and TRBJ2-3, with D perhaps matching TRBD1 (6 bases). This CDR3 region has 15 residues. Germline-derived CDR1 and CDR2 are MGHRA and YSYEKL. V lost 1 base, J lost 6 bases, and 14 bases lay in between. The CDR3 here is CASSQVGGSPDTQYF. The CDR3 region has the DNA TGCGCCAGCAGCCAAGTAGGGGGATCCCCCGATACGCAGTATTTT.

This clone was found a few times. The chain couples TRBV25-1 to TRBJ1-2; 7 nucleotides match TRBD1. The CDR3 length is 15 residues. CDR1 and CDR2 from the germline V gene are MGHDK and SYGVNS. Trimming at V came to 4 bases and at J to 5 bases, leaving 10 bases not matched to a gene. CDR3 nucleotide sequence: TGTGCCAGCAGTGGTCTAGGGGGCAGGGGATATGGCTACACCTTC. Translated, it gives CASSGLGGRGYGYTF.

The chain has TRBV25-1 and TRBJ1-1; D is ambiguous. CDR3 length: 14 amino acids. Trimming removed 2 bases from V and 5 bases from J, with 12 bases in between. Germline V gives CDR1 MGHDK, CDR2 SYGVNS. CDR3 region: CASSEPGQWTEAFF. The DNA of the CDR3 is TGTGCCAGCAGTGAACCAGGTCAGTGGACTGAAGCTTTCTTT.

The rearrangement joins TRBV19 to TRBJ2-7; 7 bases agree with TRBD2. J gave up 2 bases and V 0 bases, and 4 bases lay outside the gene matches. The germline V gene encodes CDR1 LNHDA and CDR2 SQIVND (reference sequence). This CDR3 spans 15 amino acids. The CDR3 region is CASSIDLSGAYEQYF. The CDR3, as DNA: TGTGCCAGTAGTATAGATCTGAGCGGGGCCTACGAGCAGTACTTC.

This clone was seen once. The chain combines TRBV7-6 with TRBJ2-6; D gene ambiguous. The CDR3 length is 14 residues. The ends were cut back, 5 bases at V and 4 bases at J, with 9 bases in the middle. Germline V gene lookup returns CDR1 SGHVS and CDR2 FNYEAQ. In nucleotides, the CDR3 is TGTGCCAGCAGCCCCTCCCAAGGGGCCAACGTCCTGACTTTC. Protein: CASSPSQGANVLTF.

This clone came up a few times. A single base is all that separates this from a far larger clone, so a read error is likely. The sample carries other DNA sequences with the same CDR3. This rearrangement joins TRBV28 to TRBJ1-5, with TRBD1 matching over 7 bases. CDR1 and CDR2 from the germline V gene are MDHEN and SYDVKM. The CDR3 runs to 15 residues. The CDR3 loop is CASRPGQTSNQPQHF. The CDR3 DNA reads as TGTGCCAGCAGACCGGGACAGACTAGCAACCAGCCCCAGCATTTT.

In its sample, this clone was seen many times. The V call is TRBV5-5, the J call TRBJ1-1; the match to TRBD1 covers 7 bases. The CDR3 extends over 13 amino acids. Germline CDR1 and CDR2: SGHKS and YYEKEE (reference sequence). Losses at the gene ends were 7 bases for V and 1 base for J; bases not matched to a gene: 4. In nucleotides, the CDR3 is TGTGCCAGCGGCTGGACAGGGAACACTGAAGCTTTCTTT. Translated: CASGWTGNTEAFF.

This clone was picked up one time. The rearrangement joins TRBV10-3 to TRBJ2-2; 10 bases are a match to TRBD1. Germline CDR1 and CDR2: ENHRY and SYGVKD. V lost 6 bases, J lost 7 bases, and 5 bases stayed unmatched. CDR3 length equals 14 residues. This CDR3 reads CAIRPGQGIGELFF. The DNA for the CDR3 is TGTGCCATCAGGCCGGGACAGGGGATCGGGGAGCTGTTTTTT.

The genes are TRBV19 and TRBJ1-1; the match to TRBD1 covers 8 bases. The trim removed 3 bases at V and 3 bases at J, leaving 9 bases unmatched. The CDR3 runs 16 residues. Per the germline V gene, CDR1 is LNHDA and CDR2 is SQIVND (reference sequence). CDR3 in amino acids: CASSIRTGRLDTEAFF. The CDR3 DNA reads TGTGCCAGTAGTATCCGGACAGGGAGGTTGGACACTGAAGCTTTCTTT.

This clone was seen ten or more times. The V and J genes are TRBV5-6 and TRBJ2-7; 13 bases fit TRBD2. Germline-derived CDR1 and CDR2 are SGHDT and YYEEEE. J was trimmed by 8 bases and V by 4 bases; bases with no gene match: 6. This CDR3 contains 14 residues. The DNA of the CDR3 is TGTGCCAGCAGCCCGGGACTAGCGGGGTACAAGCAGTACTTC. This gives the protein CASSPGLAGYKQYF.

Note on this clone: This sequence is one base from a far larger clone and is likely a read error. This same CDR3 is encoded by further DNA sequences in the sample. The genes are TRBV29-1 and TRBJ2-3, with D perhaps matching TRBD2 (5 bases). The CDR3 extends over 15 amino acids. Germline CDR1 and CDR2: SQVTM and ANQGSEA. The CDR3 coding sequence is TGCAGCGTTGAAGATCTCGGGATAGGGTCAGATACACAGTATTTT. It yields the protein CSVEDLGIGSDTQYF.

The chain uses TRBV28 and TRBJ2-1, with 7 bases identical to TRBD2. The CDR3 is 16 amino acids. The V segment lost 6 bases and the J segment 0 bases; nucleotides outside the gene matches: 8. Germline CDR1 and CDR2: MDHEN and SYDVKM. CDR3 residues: CASSDTSASSYNEQFF. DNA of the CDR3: TGTGCCAGCAGCGATACTAGCGCCAGCTCCTACAATGAGCAGTTCTTC.

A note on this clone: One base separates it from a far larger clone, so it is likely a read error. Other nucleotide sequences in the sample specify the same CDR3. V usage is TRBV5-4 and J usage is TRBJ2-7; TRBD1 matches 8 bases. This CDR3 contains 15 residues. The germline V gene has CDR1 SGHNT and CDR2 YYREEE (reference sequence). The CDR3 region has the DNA TGTGCCAGCAGCTATTCGACAGGGGAATCCTACGAACAGTACTTC. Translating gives CASSYSTGESYEQYF.

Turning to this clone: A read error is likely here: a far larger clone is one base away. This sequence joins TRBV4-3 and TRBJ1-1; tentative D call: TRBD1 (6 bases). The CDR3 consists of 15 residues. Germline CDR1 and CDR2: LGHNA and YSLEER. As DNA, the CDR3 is TGCGCCAGCAGCCAAGGGAGACAGGAGAACACTGGAGCTTTCTTT. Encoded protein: CASSQGRQENTGAFF.

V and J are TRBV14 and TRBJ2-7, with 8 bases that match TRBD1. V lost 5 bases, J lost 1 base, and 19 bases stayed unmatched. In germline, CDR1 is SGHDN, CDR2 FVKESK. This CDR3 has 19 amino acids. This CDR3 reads CASSLAVRTGGLGSYEQYF. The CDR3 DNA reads TGTGCCAGCAGCTTAGCGGTGAGAACAGGGGGACTGGGGTCCTACGAGCAGTACTTC.